The T cell receptor (beta chain) described here comes from a study of T-cell reconstitution after alpha-beta-depleted transplantation in children (dated by TCRdb to the mid-2010s). Context from the whole study: Using TCR repertoire profiling, the study quantitatively followed how T-cell immune reconstitution unfolded in children after TCRalphabeta/CD19-depleted allogeneic hematopoietic cell transplantation.

Libraries were built with PCR. Instrument used: Illumina HiSeq 2500. TCR libraries were prepared with molecular barcoding, using unique molecular identifiers to normalize TCRbeta repertoire quantification. Through fastp at Q25 and MiXCR, TCRdb rebuilt clones from the public reads, retaining in-frame beta chains. Merged by CDR3 protein, the rows form single entries marked with the most common genes and DNA. The sample yields about 360,000 distinct CDR3 sequences; 13% were counted once. The top ten clones comprise about 4.5% of the sample. This clonotype came up a few times. The antigen it binds to is not known. No much larger clone is present one base from it, and per-base qualities are unavailable. Sequences were derived from PBMCs, sampled from the stem cell graft. The TCR was taken from a human donor who donated a stem cell graft to a child with Fanconi anemia.

Here the CDR3 is given as CASTPTGGNTEAFF. The nucleotide sequence is TGTGCCAGCACCCCTACGGGAGGGAACACTGAAGCTTTCTTT. The sequence joins TRBV7-9 to TRBJ1-1; the D gene is not confidently resolved. Spanning cysteine to phenylalanine, the CDR3 consists of 14 amino acids. Only the CDR3 region is kept as DNA, spanning 42 bases read in frame from base 1. At the junction V is shortened by 7 bases and J by 1 base, with 13 bases in between. CDR1 and CDR2, per the germline V gene (reference sequence), are SEHNR and FQNEAQ.